This T cell receptor beta chain was sequenced during a study of CD8 T cells in Susac syndrome. CDR1 KGHDR and CDR2 SFDVKD come from the germline V gene. This CDR3 contains 14 residues. It was negative isolation that provided the CD8+ and CD4+ T cells, whereas TEMRA cells were enriched by FACS. Reverse transcription of roughly 0.5 to 1 ug RNA was performed with random hexamers. An immunoSEQ multiplex PCR generated amplified TCR beta CDR3 products spanning 54 Vbeta and 13 Jbeta. TCRdb used MiXCR to reprocess the immunoSEQ multiplex PCR reads, holding one entry per CDR3 protein. The sample holds about 69,000 distinct CDR3 sequences, more than 85% seen once. To note about this clonotype: Germline and junction disagree at one end, which may indicate a read error.

This chain links TRBV24-1 with TRBJ2-1, with 9 bases that match TRBD2. The clonotype comes from a human donor with multiple sclerosis. The sequencing input was CD8+ T cells from PBMCs. In DNA, the CDR3 is TGTGCCACCAGTGACTGGACTAGCGATAATGAGCAGCTCTTC. Translated: CATSDWTSDNEQLF.